Following are 17 T cell receptor beta chains from one sample sequenced in a study of blood T cells in healthy people across ages. A sample-barcoded 5' primer and a J-beta primer mix were used in a second PCR of roughly 7 to 11 cycles. TCRdb re-analysed the 5' RACE reads in MiXCR, keeping a single row per CDR3 protein. This table holds approximately 880,000 distinct CDR3 sequences, 45% to 50% found once. Material for sequencing was blood. These receptors were obtained from a man aged 25 to 40 in good health.

The chain joins TRBV11-2 to TRBJ2-7, with TRBD2 as a possible D gene (6 bases). CDR1 is SGHAT, CDR2 FQNNGV, per germline. The CDR3 totals 14 residues. Deletions cut 5 bases from V and 3 bases from J, with 14 bases between. The CDR3 is CASSVVGSGYEQYF. DNA for the CDR3: TGTGCCAGCAGCGTAGTTGGTAGCGGCTACGAGCAGTACTTC.

The rearrangement links TRBV27 to TRBJ2-7, with a weak D call TRBD2 (6 bases). The CDR3 totals 13 residues. Trimming removed 5 bases at V and 6 bases at J, with 14 bases between. Germline assignment: CDR1 MNHEY and CDR2 SMNVEV (reference sequence). The CDR3 sequence is CASSPSGLFEQYF. DNA of the CDR3: TGTGCCAGCAGTCCGTCGGGACTCTTCGAGCAGTACTTC.

Only a few counts were recorded for this clonotype. This chain uses TRBV6-2 or TRBV6-3 with TRBJ2-7; 8 nucleotides line up with TRBD1. V lost 2 bases to trimming and J lost 6 bases; unmatched junction nucleotides: 9. The CDR3 covers 15 residues. Germline V gives CDR1 MNHEY, CDR2 SVGEGT. The CDR3 here is CASSYVGQGASEQYF. CDR3 DNA sequence: TGTGCCAGCAGTTACGTGGGCCAGGGGGCGTCCGAGCAGTACTTC.

This clonotype was counted between two and nine times. The chain has TRBV4-2 and TRBJ2-1; perhaps TRBD1 as D (6 bases). The CDR3 spans 18 residues. V was cut by 1 base and J by 2 bases, with 18 bases left in between. Germline V gene lookup returns CDR1 LGHNA and CDR2 YNFKEQ. CDR3 amino acids: CASSQVQSGTQAYNEQFF. DNA for the CDR3: TGTGCCAGCAGCCAAGTCCAGTCCGGGACACAAGCCTACAATGAGCAGTTCTTC.

The V gene is TRBV29-1, the J gene TRBJ2-7; 11 positions agree with TRBD2. The ends lost 7 bases at V and 0 bases at J; junction bases unmatched: 11. There are 16 residues in the CDR3. Looked up from germline, CDR1 is SQVTM and CDR2 is ANQGSEA. The CDR3 region has the DNA TGCAGCGCCGAGGGGCTAGCGGGGGGAAGCTCCTACGAGCAGTACTTC. Its translation: CSAEGLAGGSSYEQYF.

In its sample, this clonotype was seen a few times. Here the CDR3 DNA reads TGTGCCAGCAGCCCAGATATAGGCGGCTACACCTTC. Translated: CASSPDIGGYTF. This chain joins TRBV9 and TRBJ1-2; D is undetermined. V was clipped by 4 bases and J by 8 bases, with 12 bases between them. Germline values: CDR1 SGDLS, CDR2 YYNGEE. This CDR3 spans 12 amino acids.

V gene TRBV4-3 combines with J gene TRBJ2-3; perhaps TRBD1 as D (5 bases). Trimming took off 0 bases at V and 5 bases at J, with 9 bases between the two ends. Germline V gene lookup returns CDR1 LGHNA and CDR2 YSLEER. CDR3 length equals 14 residues. The CDR3 DNA reads TGCGCCAGCAGCCAAGACAGGGTGGGAGATACGCAGTATTTT. Translated, it gives CASSQDRVGDTQYF.

The V call is TRBV13, the J call TRBJ1-6, with 8 bases lining up with TRBD1. Per germline, CDR1 PRHDT and CDR2 FYEKMQ (reference sequence). Trimming at V came to 5 bases and at J to 4 bases, leaving 7 bases not matched to a gene. CDR3 length: 16 residues. CDR3 loop: CASSPDRGQYNSPLHF. CDR3 coding DNA: TGTGCCAGCAGCCCAGACAGGGGCCAGTATAATTCACCCCTCCACTTT.

This clonotype was observed a few times. The rearrangement uses TRBV10-2 and TRBJ2-1; 10 bases fit TRBD2. The length of the CDR3 is 14 residues. Trimming took 8 bases from V and 5 from J; bases not matched to a gene: 6. The germline CDR1 and CDR2 sequences are WSHSY and SAAADI. The CDR3 DNA is TGCGCCAGCCAGGGACTAGCGCATAACAATGAGCAGTTCTTC. It translates to CASQGLAHNNEQFF.

At least ten counts were recorded for this clonotype. J is TRBJ1-2 and V is TRBV3-1; 8 bases match TRBD1. V lost 3 bases and J lost 8; bases outside the gene matches: 2. Germline CDR1 reads LGHDT; CDR2 reads YNNKEL (reference sequence). The length of the CDR3 is 12 residues. CDR3 region: CASSQTGDGYTF. In nucleotides, the CDR3 is TGTGCCAGCAGCCAGACAGGGGACGGCTACACCTTC.

This clonotype was seen a few times. This sequence joins TRBV5-6 and TRBJ2-3; TRBD2 matches at 11 bases. The CDR3 is made up of 18 amino acids. CDR1 is SGHDT and CDR2 is YYEEEE in the germline V gene. The J segment lost 4 bases and the V segment lost 5 bases, leaving 15 bases of the junction unmatched. CDR3 bases: TGTGCCAGCAGTTCTGCGCGTAGCGGGGGGGCCGTATCAGATACGCAGTATTTT. Protein: CASSSARSGGAVSDTQYF.

This clonotype has only a few counts. This rearrangement joins TRBV28 to TRBJ2-3; D might be TRBD1 or TRBD2, each matching 5 bases. Trimming left V 7 bases short and J 0 bases short, with 8 bases between. The CDR3 runs 13 residues. Per germline, CDR1 MDHEN and CDR2 SYDVKM. In DNA, the CDR3 is TGTGCCAGCAACGAGGGGAGCACAGATACGCAGTATTTT. The encoded protein is CASNEGSTDTQYF.

This chain links TRBV7-2 with TRBJ2-3; 10 nucleotides match TRBD1. V shed 2 bases, J shed 2 bases, and the junction held 7 bases outside the gene matches. The germline V gene encodes CDR1 SGHTA and CDR2 FQGNSA. CDR3 size: 17 residues. The CDR3: CASSLRTGGSNTDTQYF. In DNA form, the CDR3 reads TGTGCCAGCAGCTTAAGGACAGGGGGTTCTAACACAGATACGCAGTATTTT.

This clonotype has only a few counts. This chain uses TRBV2 with TRBJ1-5; tentatively, D is TRBD1 (5 bases). V lost 5 bases and J lost 7, with 15 bases in between. This CDR3 spans 14 amino acids. Germline CDR1 is SNHLY and CDR2 is FYNNEI. The CDR3 DNA reads TGTGCCAGCAGTACCCGGGGCGGAGGCCAGCCCCAGCATTTT. Amino acids: CASSTRGGGQPQHF.

This clonotype has more than one count but fewer than ten. The V call is TRBV7-9, the J call TRBJ2-1; TRBD2 agrees at 10 bases. Germline V CDR1 and CDR2: SEHNR, FQNEAQ (reference sequence). CDR3 size: 15 residues. The J segment lost 3 bases and the V segment lost 3 bases, leaving 2 bases of the junction unmatched. Here the CDR3 reads CASSLGTSDYNEQFF. CDR3 nucleotide sequence: TGTGCCAGCAGCTTGGGGACTAGCGACTACAATGAGCAGTTCTTC.

This clonotype occurred a few times. The chain joins TRBV4-1 to TRBJ2-2, with no clear D. The CDR3 loop spans 15 amino acids. V was clipped by 0 bases and J by 6 bases, with 11 bases between them. Germline CDR1 reads MGHRA; CDR2 reads YSYEKL. CDR3: CASSQDGQAAGELFF. The CDR3 nucleotides read TGCGCCAGCAGCCAAGATGGGCAGGCGGCCGGGGAGCTGTTTTTT.

This clonotype was seen only a few times. The chain uses TRBV29-1 and TRBJ1-4; no definite D call. In germline, CDR1 is SQVTM, CDR2 ANQGSEA. The CDR3 extends over 12 amino acids. V lost 7 bases, J lost 5 bases, and 11 bases lay in between. This chain's CDR3 is CSGSDPNEKLFF. Here the CDR3 DNA reads TGCAGCGGGAGCGACCCAAATGAAAAACTGTTTTTT.